The 17 T cell receptor beta chains reported below all come from one sample, sequenced in a study of CD8 T cells in ankylosing spondylitis. TCRdb fed the 5' RACE reads into MiXCR, producing one record per CDR3 protein. The profile shows approximately 350,000 distinct CDR3 sequences, roughly 14% of them singletons. What was sequenced was blood, either unsorted or a sorted T cell fraction (not recorded which). The receptor source for this set is a male donor with ankylosing spondylitis or in good health (not recorded which).

The chain recombines TRBV5-5 with TRBJ1-2, with TRBD1 identical over 10 bases. The CDR3 is 15 amino acids. Germline trimming cut 4 bases from V and 8 bases from J; bases unmatched to any gene: 11. Germline CDR1 is SGHKS and CDR2 is YYEKEE (reference sequence). The CDR3 sequence is CASSRDRGSLGGYTF. The CDR3 nucleotides read TGTGCCAGCAGCAGGGACAGGGGTAGTTTGGGAGGCTACACCTTC.

The V gene is TRBV3-1, the J gene TRBJ2-3; TRBD2 matches at 7 bases. Germline CDR1 LGHDT, CDR2 YNNKEL (reference sequence). This CDR3 region has 18 residues. Trimming took 3 bases from V and 0 from J; bases not matched to a gene: 12. This CDR3 is CASSHELPGLPSTDTQYF. The CDR3 nucleotides are TGTGCCAGCAGCCACGAACTGCCGGGACTACCTAGCACAGATACGCAGTATTTT.

The chain couples TRBV7-2 to TRBJ2-2; D possibly corresponds to TRBD2 (6 bases). Germline V gene sequence: CDR1 SGHTA, CDR2 FQGNSA. This CDR3 region has 17 residues. V lost 4 bases, J lost 0 bases, and 15 bases lay in between. The DNA for the CDR3 is TGTGCCAGCAGCTCGTTCTCGGGGGAGCCGAACACCGGGGAGCTGTTTTTT. It translates to CASSSFSGEPNTGELFF.

The chain employs TRBV4-1 and TRBJ2-1; D is possibly TRBD2 (5 bases). Germline V lookup: CDR1 MGHRA, CDR2 YSYEKL. This CDR3 region has 15 residues. The V end was cut by 3 bases, the J end by 0 bases, with 9 bases between. Here the CDR3 reads CASSHSTSSYNEQFF. In DNA, the CDR3 is TGCGCCAGCAGCCATTCCACTAGCTCCTACAATGAGCAGTTCTTC.

This clonotype was counted ten times or more. V gene TRBV12-3 or TRBV12-4 combines with J gene TRBJ1-6; 10 bases agree with TRBD1. The CDR3 is 15 amino acids. Losses at the gene ends were 5 bases for V and 7 bases for J; bases not matched to a gene: 5. The CDR3 DNA is TGTGCCAGCAGTCCCAAGGGACAGGGGAATTCACCCCTCCACTTT. Encoded protein: CASSPKGQGNSPLHF.

The V call is TRBV12-3 or TRBV12-4, the J call TRBJ2-2; 9 bases agree with TRBD2. The CDR3 covers 17 residues. The trim removed 11 bases at V and 5 bases at J, leaving 18 bases unmatched. The CDR3 nucleotides read TGTGCCTTCAGTTTTTCCACCGGGACTAGCAAGACCGGGGAGCTGTTTTTT. Translated: CAFSFSTGTSKTGELFF.

Of note for this clonotype: The junction departs from the called germline gene at one end, perhaps through a read error. The gene calls are TRBV7-6 and TRBJ2-7; D is unresolved. This CDR3 has 12 residues. CDR1 is SGHVS and CDR2 is FNYEAQ in the germline V gene. The CDR3 here is CASSLGPEEQYF. The DNA of the CDR3 is TGCGCCAGCAGCTTAGGTCCGGAGGAGCAGTACTTC.

This clonotype has at least ten counts. This chain connects TRBV5-1 to TRBJ2-4, with D perhaps being TRBD1 or TRBD2 (5 bases each). In germline, CDR1 is SGHRS, CDR2 YFSETQ. The CDR3 runs 17 residues. The ends were cut back, 0 bases at V and 0 bases at J, with 13 bases in the middle. For the CDR3, the DNA is TGCGCCAGCAGCTTGGCGTCAGGGACGGTAGCCAAAAACATTCAGTACTTC. Amino acids: CASSLASGTVAKNIQYF.

This clonotype has only a few counts. J is TRBJ1-1 and V is TRBV2; D is unresolved. CDR3 length: 11 residues. Trimming shortened V by 6 bases and J by 9 bases, and 11 bases separated the two germline ends. CDR1 SNHLY and CDR2 FYNNEI come from the germline V gene. CDR3 region: CASSSLPKAFF. CDR3 sequence (DNA): TGTGCCAGCAGCTCCCTGCCGAAAGCTTTCTTT.

Only a few counts were recorded for this clonotype. The chain is built from TRBV5-1 and TRBJ2-7; 7 nucleotides agree with TRBD1. The CDR3 extends over 15 amino acids. V was clipped by 4 bases and J by 6 bases; unmatched bases: 13. The germline V gene has CDR1 SGHRS and CDR2 YFSETQ. CDR3 residues: CASSLETGFFGEQYF. In nucleotides, the CDR3 is TGCGCCAGCAGCCTAGAGACAGGGTTTTTTGGCGAGCAGTACTTC.

DNA of the CDR3: TGCGCCAGCAGCCAAGTACCAGAGGGGGGAGAGACCCAGTACTTC. Amino acids: CASSQVPEGGETQYF. The chain combines TRBV4-1 with TRBJ2-5; the D gene could be TRBD1 or TRBD2 (6 bases each). Germline V CDR1 and CDR2: MGHRA, YSYEKL. Trimming left V 1 base short and J 4 bases short, with 13 bases between. This CDR3 region has 15 residues.

This chain joins TRBV12-3 or TRBV12-4 and TRBJ2-1; TRBD2 matches 7 bases. Trimming removed 7 bases from V and 0 bases from J; junction bases left unmatched: 12. This CDR3 comprises 17 residues. CDR3 region: CASKVASGLGSYNEQFF. The CDR3 DNA reads as TGTGCCAGCAAGGTGGCTAGCGGTCTAGGCTCCTACAATGAGCAGTTCTTC.

This clonotype turned up a few times. CDR3 loop: CASSPRLAGGLRDTQYF. CDR3 DNA sequence: TGTGCCAGCAGTCCTCGACTAGCGGGGGGGCTTAGAGATACGCAGTATTTT. The chain has TRBV28 and TRBJ2-3, with 14 bases identical to TRBD2. Losses at the gene ends were 5 bases for V and 5 bases for J; bases not matched to a gene: 9. Germline V gives CDR1 MDHEN, CDR2 SYDVKM. The CDR3 totals 17 residues.

Many counts were recorded for this clonotype. The chain carries TRBV12-3 or TRBV12-4 and TRBJ1-5; 9 nucleotides align to TRBD1. The junction had 10 bases not matched to a gene; V was cut back by 5 bases and J by 5 bases. This CDR3 region has 16 residues. CDR3 region: CASSTRAGQGYQPQHF. In DNA, the CDR3 is TGTGCCAGCAGTACTCGAGCGGGACAGGGATATCAGCCCCAGCATTTT.

The J gene is TRBJ2-7, the V gene TRBV5-1, with D perhaps TRBD2 (5 bases). Looked up from germline, CDR1 is SGHRS and CDR2 is YFSETQ. The CDR3 has 13 amino acids. Trimming took 5 bases from V and 3 from J, leaving 12 bases between them. The CDR3 spells CASRAPGNYEQYF. The CDR3 DNA reads TGCGCCAGCAGGGCCCCCGGGAACTACGAGCAGTACTTC. Combining the CDR3 with reference TRBV5-1 and TRBJ2-7 gives the whole variable domain KAGVTQTPRYLIKTRGQQVTLSCSPISGHRSVSWYQQTPGQGLQFLFEYFSETQRNKGNFPGRFSGRQFSNSRSEMNVSTLELGDSALYLCASRAPGNYEQYFGPGTRLTVT.

This clonotype has just a few counts. The rearrangement uses TRBV12-3 or TRBV12-4 and TRBJ2-2; D may be TRBD2 (7 bases). The CDR3 covers 16 residues. The ends were cut back, 3 bases at V and 4 bases at J, with 15 bases in the middle. The CDR3 DNA reads as TGTGCCAGCAGTTTTAGGGGGGGGCGCGGCACCGGGGAGCTGTTTTTT. The encoded protein is CASSFRGGRGTGELFF.

The table lists this clonotype with many counts. The chain carries TRBV2 and TRBJ2-3; a weak D match, TRBD2 (6 bases). Germline CDR1 is SNHLY and CDR2 is FYNNEI. V was cut by 7 bases and J by 2 bases, with 10 bases left in between. CDR3 length: 13 residues. As DNA, the CDR3 is TGTGCCAGCAAGGGCGGGGACACAGATACGCAGTATTTT. Translating it yields CASKGGDTDTQYF.